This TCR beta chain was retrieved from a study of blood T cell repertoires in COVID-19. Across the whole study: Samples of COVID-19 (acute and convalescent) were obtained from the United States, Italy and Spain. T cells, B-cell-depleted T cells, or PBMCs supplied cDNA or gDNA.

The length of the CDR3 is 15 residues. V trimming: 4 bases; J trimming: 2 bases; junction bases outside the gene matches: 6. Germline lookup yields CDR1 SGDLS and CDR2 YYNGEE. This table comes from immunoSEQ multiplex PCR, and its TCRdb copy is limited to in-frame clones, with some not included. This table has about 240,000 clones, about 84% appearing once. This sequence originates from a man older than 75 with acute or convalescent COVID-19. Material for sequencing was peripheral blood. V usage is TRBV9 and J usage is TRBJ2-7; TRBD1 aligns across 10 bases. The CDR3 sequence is CASSSGQGMAYEQYF. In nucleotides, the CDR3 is TGTGCCAGCAGCTCGGGACAGGGGATGGCCTACGAGCAGTACTTC. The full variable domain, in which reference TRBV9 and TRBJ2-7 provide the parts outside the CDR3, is DSGVTQTPKHLITATGQRVTLRCSPRSGDLSVYWYQQSLDQGLQFLIQYYNGEERAKGNILERFSAQQFPDLHSELNLSSLELGDSALYFCASSSGQGMAYEQYFGPGTRLTVT.